The sequence of this T cell receptor (beta chain) was determined in a study of response to subunit inactivated influenza vaccine (dated by TCRdb to the late 2010s). For the study in its entirety: To follow how T cells responded to a trivalent subunit inactivated influenza vaccine, the researchers relied on deep quantitative profiling of the T cell receptor repertoire.

Details on this clonotype: Its cognate antigen has yet to be identified. It may be a read error: a sequence one base away is much more abundant.

CDR1 and CDR2 were assigned from the germline V gene as KGHSH and LQKENI. Clipping removes 1 base from V and 4 bases from J, with 3 as the unmatched junction base count. From its cysteine to its phenylalanine, the CDR3 spans 15 amino acids. Kept here is only the CDR3 DNA, which spans 45 bases and is read in frame from base 1. Preparation of the library involved RT-PCR. The instrument was an Illumina HiSeq 2500. TCRdb reprocessed the public reads (quality trimming at Q25 with fastp, clone calling with MiXCR) and kept in-frame beta chains. CDR3 protein sequences are deduplicated, and each keeps its most common genes and DNA. Counted in this sample were about 620,000 distinct CDR3 sequences; about an eighth of them appeared once. The ten largest account for roughly 10% of the sample. Broad study findings and their caveats: According to the authors, only a limited number of new T cells may be recruited by each seasonal influenza vaccination.

The chain links TRBV18 with TRBJ2-7, and 11 bases in between align with TRBD1. Source: PBMCs from blood, taken on the day of vaccination. This receptor was taken from a man between 50 and 59 years old who received an inactivated influenza vaccine. Donor details come from another sample of the same person, matched by shared clones. The CDR3 sequence is CASSPRTGGEYEQYF. The DNA reads TGTGCCAGCTCACCACGGACAGGGGGCGAATACGAGCAGTACTTC.